The 28 T cell receptor beta chains in this list originate from one sample, sequenced in a study of T cell responses to AZD1222 COVID-19 vaccine. Some clones are missing from TCRdb's copy, which holds only in-frame ones; the method was immunoSEQ multiplex PCR. The sample holds about 91,000 clones, 70% to 90% seen once. The starting material was peripheral blood, obtained on day 0 of AZD1222 vaccination. These receptor sequences come from an adult in good health.

The CDR3 bases are TGTGCCAGCAGTTCCTTAGAGGGGCCCCAGCATTTT. Its protein is CASSSLEGPQHF. The V call is TRBV6-2 or TRBV6-3, the J call TRBJ1-5; D not certain. V was cut by 4 bases and J by 9 bases, with 10 bases left in between. Germline CDR1 is MNHEY and CDR2 is SVGEGT. CDR3 size: 12 residues.

This clone has more than one count but fewer than ten. The gene calls are TRBV2 and TRBJ2-7, with TRBD2 as a possible D gene (7 bases). The CDR3 totals 16 residues. Germline V gene data show CDR1 as SNHLY and CDR2 as FYNNEI. The V gene lost 6 bases and the J gene lost 2 bases, with 20 bases spanning the gap. The CDR3 nucleotides read TGTGCCAGCAGAGCCGTGGGGGCGGGAGTGACCTACGAGCAGTACTTC. It specifies CASRAVGAGVTYEQYF. Full variable domain (rest looked up from reference TRBV2 and TRBJ2-7): EPEVTQTPSHQVTQMGQEVILRCVPISNHLYFYWYRQILGQKVEFLVSFYNNEISEKSEIFDDQFSVERPDGSNFTLKIRSTKLEDSAMYFCASRAVGAGVTYEQYFGPGTRLTVT.

This clone was detected only a few times. The chain employs TRBV5-6 and TRBJ1-2; possibly TRBD1 for D (6 bases). Germline CDR1 reads SGHDT; CDR2 reads YYEEEE. This CDR3 spans 12 amino acids. The V end lost 5 bases, the J end lost 6 bases, and 11 bases lay between the germline ends. Here the CDR3 reads CASSGGADGYTF. The CDR3 nucleotides read TGTGCCAGCAGTGGGGGGGCCGATGGCTACACCTTC.

The V call is TRBV24-1, the J call TRBJ2-7, with 8 bases fitting TRBD1. The V gene's germline CDR1 is KGHDR and CDR2 SFDVKD. CDR3 length: 15 amino acids. After removal of 4 bases from V and 9 bases from J, the junction contained 13 bases not matched to a gene. CDR3 amino acids: CATSDPTPGQGVQYF. The CDR3 nucleotides read TGTGCCACCAGTGACCCAACGCCCGGACAGGGTGTGCAGTACTTC.

This clone showed up just a few times. V usage is TRBV24-1 and J usage is TRBJ2-1; D is undetermined. The CDR3 totals 16 residues. The V end lost 4 bases, the J end lost 2 bases, and 14 bases lay between the germline ends. Germline CDR1 and CDR2: KGHDR and SFDVKD. The CDR3 protein is CATSEGGGFTYNEQFF. DNA for the CDR3: TGTGCCACCAGTGAGGGCGGCGGATTTACCTACAATGAGCAGTTCTTC.

The table lists this clone with a count of one. The chain recombines TRBV7-2 with TRBJ1-1; TRBD1 is a possible D gene (5 bases). With 6 bases removed from V and 0 bases from J, the gap between germline ends came to 11 bases. CDR1 and CDR2 from the germline V gene are SGHTA and FQGNSA. The CDR3 loop spans 14 amino acids. CDR3 coding DNA: TGTGCCAGCAGTTTACAGGTTTTGAACACTGAAGCTTTCTTT. Protein: CASSLQVLNTEAFF.

The rearrangement uses TRBV7-3 and TRBJ1-2; D gene ambiguous. The V end lost 0 bases, the J end lost 4 bases, and 6 bases lay between the germline ends. The germline V gene has CDR1 SGHTA and CDR2 FQGTGA. The CDR3 has 13 amino acids. CDR3 sequence (DNA): TGTGCCAGCAGCTTAACAGGGCTCTATGGCTACACCTTC. Its translation: CASSLTGLYGYTF.

The CDR3 reads CASSLGPSQANYGYTF. The CDR3 coding sequence is TGTGCCAGCAGCTTAGGCCCCTCCCAGGCCAACTATGGCTACACCTTC. The chain links TRBV7-2 to TRBJ1-2, with no clear D. Trimming stripped 1 base from V and 2 bases from J, with 14 bases between. The CDR3 is 16 amino acids. Per the germline V gene, CDR1 is SGHTA and CDR2 is FQGNSA.

V gene TRBV13 combines with J gene TRBJ2-3, with D hard to call. This CDR3 spans 14 amino acids. Germline CDR1 is PRHDT and CDR2 is FYEKMQ (reference sequence). Trimming took off 4 bases at V and 6 bases at J, with 14 bases between the two ends. Here the CDR3 reads CASSSRLFGDTQYF. The CDR3 DNA reads TGTGCCAGCAGCTCCCGACTCTTCGGTGATACGCAGTATTTT.

V usage is TRBV4-1 and J usage is TRBJ1-5; a weak D match, TRBD1 (5 bases). V was clipped by 1 base and J by 7 bases, with 8 bases between them. Germline assignment: CDR1 MGHRA and CDR2 YSYEKL. The CDR3 runs to 13 residues. CDR3 loop: CASSQVGVQPQHF. The CDR3 DNA is TGCGCCAGCAGCCAAGTGGGGGTACAGCCCCAGCATTTT.

This clone was observed a handful of times. CDR3 bases: TGTGCCAGCAGCGCGGGACGCGGAGATTCACCCCTCCACTTT. This sequence encodes CASSAGRGDSPLHF. This rearrangement joins TRBV9 to TRBJ1-6, with D perhaps matching TRBD1 (5 bases). V was trimmed by 3 bases and J by 8 bases, leaving 12 bases between them. The germline V gene encodes CDR1 SGDLS and CDR2 YYNGEE. The CDR3 length is 14 residues.

The chain recombines TRBV6-5 with TRBJ1-2, with 7 bases identical to TRBD1. CDR3 length: 15 residues. Germline-derived CDR1 and CDR2 are MNHEY and SVGAGI. Unmatched junction bases numbered 11, after V lost 5 bases and J lost 5 bases. The CDR3 spells CASSRQGTVLYGYTF. The CDR3 nucleotides read TGTGCCAGCAGTCGGCAGGGGACAGTACTGTATGGCTACACCTTC.

V usage is TRBV4-1 and J usage is TRBJ2-3, with 14 positions matching TRBD2. Per the germline V gene, CDR1 is MGHRA and CDR2 is YSYEKL. The junction had 5 bases not matched to a gene; V was cut back by 6 bases and J by 6 bases. The CDR3 loop spans 15 amino acids. The DNA for the CDR3 is TGCGCCAGCAGGCGACTAGCGGGAGGGCCCGATACGCAGTATTTT. Encoded protein: CASRRLAGGPDTQYF.

This chain connects TRBV5-1 to TRBJ2-1; D is undetermined. The V and J ends lost 0 bases and 7 bases respectively, with 14 bases between them. Germline V CDR1 and CDR2: SGHRS, YFSETQ. The CDR3 sequence is 15 residues long. CDR3 residues: CASSLEAILINEQFF. The CDR3 coding sequence is TGCGCCAGCAGCTTGGAGGCTATTCTGATTAATGAGCAGTTCTTC.

The rearrangement uses TRBV7-2 and TRBJ1-3; D is unresolved. Germline CDR1 is SGHTA and CDR2 is FQGNSA. The CDR3 covers 16 residues. Trimming pared 3 bases from V and 0 bases from J, leaving 12 bases between. Here the CDR3 reads CASSFPDWYSGNTIYF. The CDR3 region has the DNA TGTGCCAGCAGCTTTCCCGATTGGTACTCTGGAAACACCATATATTTT.

This clone appeared a single time. The chain employs TRBV15 and TRBJ2-7; D is perhaps TRBD2 (5 bases). V lost 0 bases, J lost 0 bases, and 9 bases lay in between. The CDR3 consists of 15 residues. Germline values: CDR1 LNHNV, CDR2 YYDKDF (reference sequence). CDR3 DNA sequence: TGTGCCACCAGCAGAGATCTTAGCGTCTCCTACGAGCAGTACTTC. Protein product: CATSRDLSVSYEQYF.

CDR3 coding DNA: TGTGCCAGCAGCCCCGGACAGGGGTATGGCTACACCTTC. Translated: CASSPGQGYGYTF. V usage is TRBV7-3 and J usage is TRBJ1-2; TRBD1 agrees at 9 bases. V was clipped by 5 bases and J by 5 bases; unmatched bases: 3. This CDR3 region has 13 residues. CDR1 SGHTA and CDR2 FQGTGA come from the germline V gene.

The chain has TRBV18 and TRBJ2-3; maybe TRBD2 (5 bases). V lost 3 bases and J 4 bases, leaving 14 bases between the germline ends. CDR1 is KGHSH, CDR2 LQKENI, per germline. CDR3 length: 15 amino acids. Here the CDR3 reads CASSPTRGAADTQYF. DNA of the CDR3: TGTGCCAGCTCACCTACCCGGGGAGCCGCAGATACGCAGTATTTT.

The chain has TRBV11-1 and TRBJ1-2; D is uncertain. Per germline, CDR1 SGHAT and CDR2 FQDESV (reference sequence). Trimming stripped 0 bases from V and 3 bases from J, with 8 bases between. This CDR3 comprises 14 residues. The DNA for the CDR3 is TGTGCCAGCAGCTTAGCTCAGACGGACTATGGCTACACCTTC. Protein sequence: CASSLAQTDYGYTF.

This chain connects TRBV5-5 to TRBJ1-5; D is unresolved. The V gene lost 4 bases and the J gene lost 2 bases, with 16 bases spanning the gap. The CDR3 runs 16 residues. The germline gives CDR1 SGHKS, CDR2 YYEKEE (reference sequence). CDR3 protein: CASSQISNRGNQPQHF. For the CDR3, the DNA is TGTGCCAGCAGCCAAATTTCAAATAGAGGCAATCAGCCCCAGCATTTT.

This clone was recorded once. The rearrangement uses TRBV5-1 and TRBJ2-1; 8 nucleotides align to TRBD1. Germline lookup yields CDR1 SGHRS and CDR2 YFSETQ. The junction had 2 bases not matched to a gene; V was cut back by 2 bases and J by 1 base. This CDR3 has 15 residues. The CDR3 is CASSLRTGSYNEQFF. CDR3 bases: TGCGCCAGCAGCTTAAGGACAGGGTCCTACAATGAGCAGTTCTTC.

J is TRBJ2-3 and V is TRBV12-3 or TRBV12-4; no clear D gene. V dropped 1 base and J dropped 1 base, with 0 bases sitting between them. The CDR3 contains 12 residues. CDR3 amino acids: CASSLGTDTQYF. The DNA for the CDR3 is TGTGCCAGCAGTTTAGGCACAGATACGCAGTATTTT.

The chain links TRBV5-4 to TRBJ2-3, with D unresolved. This CDR3 is 15 amino acids long. The V gene's germline CDR1 is SGHNT and CDR2 YYREEE (reference sequence). Between the trimmed V and J ends, which lost 0 bases and 0 bases, there was a span of 8 bases. The CDR3 DNA reads as TGTGCCAGCAGCTTGGCAGGACCCAGCACAGATACGCAGTATTTT. Its translation is CASSLAGPSTDTQYF.

The rearrangement links TRBV29-1 to TRBJ1-1; tentatively, D is TRBD1 (5 bases). Deletions cut 4 bases from V and 4 bases from J, with 16 bases between. The CDR3 is 14 residues long. Germline CDR1 is SQVTM and CDR2 is ANQGSEA. The CDR3 reads CSVVGTDLFTEAFF. The CDR3 coding sequence is TGCAGCGTTGTAGGGACGGATTTGTTCACTGAAGCTTTCTTT.

The chain couples TRBV4-1 to TRBJ1-3; no clear D gene. Germline CDR1 is MGHRA and CDR2 is YSYEKL. Deletions cut 2 bases from V and 0 bases from J, with 8 bases between. CDR3 length: 15 amino acids. CDR3 residues: CASSQLPHSGNTIYF. The CDR3, as DNA: TGCGCCAGCAGCCAACTCCCACACTCTGGAAACACCATATATTTT.

This chain uses TRBV27 with TRBJ1-2; D remains unclear. The germline V gene encodes CDR1 MNHEY and CDR2 SMNVEV (reference sequence). V was cut by 5 bases and J by 1 base, with 20 bases left in between. This CDR3 is 17 amino acids long. The chain's CDR3 is CASSPTFGRLNNYGYTF. CDR3 nucleotide sequence: TGTGCCAGCAGTCCAACCTTTGGACGGCTAAATAACTATGGCTACACCTTC.

This chain joins TRBV6-5 and TRBJ1-2, with D uncertain. Germline CDR1 MNHEY, CDR2 SVGAGI. Trimming left V 2 bases short and J 0 bases short, with 13 bases between. CDR3 size: 16 residues. CDR3 sequence reads: CASSYRAGRANYGYTF. DNA of the CDR3: TGTGCCAGCAGTTACCGGGCGGGAAGGGCTAACTATGGCTACACCTTC.

This sequence joins TRBV6-2 or TRBV6-3 and TRBJ1-6; unclear D gene. The CDR3 covers 12 residues. Trimming cost V 5 bases and J 3 bases, with 2 bases left between them. The germline CDR1 and CDR2 sequences are MNHEY and SVGEGT. The chain's CDR3 is CASSDYNSPLHF. The CDR3 DNA follows: TGTGCCAGCAGTGACTATAATTCACCCCTCCACTTT.